This T cell receptor beta chain was sequenced for a study of blood T cell repertoires in COVID-19. About the study: T cells, B-cell-depleted T cells, or PBMCs supplied cDNA or gDNA.

The protocol was immunoSEQ multiplex PCR, while the TCRdb copy is restricted to in-frame clones and leaves out a portion. In the table there are 400,000 to 500,000 clones, approximately 90% of which are singletons. Cohorts were based on clinical histories the participants reported. Exposed enrollees had met someone with a PCR-confirmed or clinician-diagnosed COVID-19 case at some point within the 2 weeks before study entry. The junction had 7 bases not matched to a gene; V was cut back by 1 base and J by 0 bases. CDR1 and CDR2 (germline): LGHDT, YNNKEL (reference sequence). The CDR3 is 17 residues long.

The V gene is TRBV3-1 (or the pseudogene TRBV3-2), the J gene TRBJ2-7; TRBD2 matches 9 bases. The clonotype was recovered from a woman aged 18-29 years who had been exposed to COVID-19. Input material: PBMCs or T cells enriched from blood (not recorded which). The CDR3 sequence: CASSQVPWTSDSYEQYF. DNA of the CDR3: TGTGCCAGCAGCCAAGTCCCCTGGACTAGCGACTCCTACGAGCAGTACTTC.